The clone carrying this T cell receptor beta chain showed up many times. Antigen unknown. TCRdb itself ran the reads through MiXCR, one entry per CDR3 protein. The sample records 200,000 to 300,000 distinct CDR3 sequences, 9.1% being singletons. This CDR3 region has 15 residues. Germline CDR1 reads SGHTA; CDR2 reads FQGNSA. Between the trimmed V and J ends, which lost 0 bases and 5 bases, there was a span of 13 bases. The data belong to a study of T cell repertoires in cytomegalovirus infection. The wider study: Public signatures in TCR beta pointed to CMV infection and matching HLA type.

Study observations and caveats: Totalled public TCR beta family frequency picked out people who carried CMV plus the relevant HLA. CMV-specific TCR beta clonotypes restricted by HLA-C were the ones dominating the ex vivo response.

The receptor's source is a human donor in good health (CMV status not recorded). Some clones in this sample may be carry-over from other donors' samples. The sample taken for sequencing was PBMCs. J is TRBJ1-1 and V is TRBV7-2; D is ambiguous. The CDR3 nucleotides read TGTGCCAGCAGCTTAGCGACGGGGTCGGGTACTGAAGCTTTCTTT. Its protein product is CASSLATGSGTEAFF.